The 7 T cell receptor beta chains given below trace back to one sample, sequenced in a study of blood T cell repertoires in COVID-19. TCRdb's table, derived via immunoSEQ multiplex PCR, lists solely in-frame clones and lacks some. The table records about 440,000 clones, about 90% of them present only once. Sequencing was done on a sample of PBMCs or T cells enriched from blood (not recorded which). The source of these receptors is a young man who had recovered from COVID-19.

CDR3 amino acids: CASSLSGGDTGELFF. In DNA, the CDR3 is TGTGCCAGCAGCTTAAGTGGAGGGGACACCGGGGAGCTGTTTTTT. The chain links TRBV7-9 to TRBJ2-2; perhaps TRBD2 as D (6 bases). The germline V and J ends were trimmed by 2 bases and 3 bases, with 10 bases remaining between them. Germline-derived CDR1 and CDR2 are SEHNR and FQNEAQ (reference sequence). The CDR3 is 15 amino acids. The full variable domain, its missing parts supplied by reference TRBV7-9 and TRBJ2-2, is DTGVSQNPRHKITKRGQNVTFRCDPISEHNRLYWYRQTLGQGPEFLTYFQNEAQLEKSRLLSDRFSAERPKGSFSTLEIQRTEQGDSAMYLCASSLSGGDTGELFFGEGSRLTVL.

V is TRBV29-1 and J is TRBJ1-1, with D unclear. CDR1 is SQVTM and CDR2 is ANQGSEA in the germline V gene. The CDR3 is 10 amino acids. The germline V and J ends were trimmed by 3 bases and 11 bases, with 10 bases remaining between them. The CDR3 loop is CSVETIRAFF. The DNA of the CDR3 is TGCAGCGTTGAGACAATCCGGGCTTTCTTT. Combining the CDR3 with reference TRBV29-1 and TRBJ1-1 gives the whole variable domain SAVISQKPSRDICQRGTSLTIQCQVDSQVTMMFWYRQQPGQSLTLIATANQGSEATYESGFVIDKFPISRPNLTFSTLTVSNMSPEDSSIYLCSVETIRAFFGQGTRLTVV.

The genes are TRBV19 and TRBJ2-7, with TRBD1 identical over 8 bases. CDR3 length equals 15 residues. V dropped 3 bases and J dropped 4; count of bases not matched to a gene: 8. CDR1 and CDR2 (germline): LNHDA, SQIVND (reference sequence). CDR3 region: CASSIEGQEMYEQYF. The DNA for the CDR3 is TGTGCCAGTAGTATCGAGGGACAGGAGATGTACGAGCAGTACTTC.

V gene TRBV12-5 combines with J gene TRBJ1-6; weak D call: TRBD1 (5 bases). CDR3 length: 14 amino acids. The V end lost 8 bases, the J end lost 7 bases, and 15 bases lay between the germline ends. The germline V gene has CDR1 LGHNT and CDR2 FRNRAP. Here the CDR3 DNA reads TGTGCTAGTCAAGGGCGGGGCCCGAATTCACCCCTCCACTTT. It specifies CASQGRGPNSPLHF.

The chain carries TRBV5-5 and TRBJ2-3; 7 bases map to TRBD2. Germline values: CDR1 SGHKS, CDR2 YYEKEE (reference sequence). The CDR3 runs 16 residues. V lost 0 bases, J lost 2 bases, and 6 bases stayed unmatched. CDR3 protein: CASSLGGGRVTDTQYF. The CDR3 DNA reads TGTGCCAGCAGCTTGGGTGGCGGGAGAGTCACAGATACGCAGTATTTT.

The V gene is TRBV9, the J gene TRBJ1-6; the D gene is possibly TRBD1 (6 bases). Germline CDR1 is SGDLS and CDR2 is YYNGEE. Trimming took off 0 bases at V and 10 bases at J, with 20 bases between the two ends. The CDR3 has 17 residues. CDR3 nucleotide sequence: TGTGCCAGCAGCGTAGCCCCTCAGACAGGACGGGGATCACCCCTCCACTTT. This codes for CASSVAPQTGRGSPLHF.

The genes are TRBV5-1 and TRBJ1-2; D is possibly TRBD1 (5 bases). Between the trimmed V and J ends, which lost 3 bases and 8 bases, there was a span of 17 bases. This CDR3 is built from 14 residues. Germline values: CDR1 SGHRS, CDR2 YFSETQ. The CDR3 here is CASSSGTAPAGYTF. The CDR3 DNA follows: TGCGCCAGCAGCTCGGGGACTGCCCCGGCGGGCTACACCTTC. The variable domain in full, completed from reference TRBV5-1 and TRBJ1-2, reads KAGVTQTPRYLIKTRGQQVTLSCSPISGHRSVSWYQQTPGQGLQFLFEYFSETQRNKGNFPGRFSGRQFSNSRSEMNVSTLELGDSALYLCASSSGTAPAGYTFGSGTRLTVV.